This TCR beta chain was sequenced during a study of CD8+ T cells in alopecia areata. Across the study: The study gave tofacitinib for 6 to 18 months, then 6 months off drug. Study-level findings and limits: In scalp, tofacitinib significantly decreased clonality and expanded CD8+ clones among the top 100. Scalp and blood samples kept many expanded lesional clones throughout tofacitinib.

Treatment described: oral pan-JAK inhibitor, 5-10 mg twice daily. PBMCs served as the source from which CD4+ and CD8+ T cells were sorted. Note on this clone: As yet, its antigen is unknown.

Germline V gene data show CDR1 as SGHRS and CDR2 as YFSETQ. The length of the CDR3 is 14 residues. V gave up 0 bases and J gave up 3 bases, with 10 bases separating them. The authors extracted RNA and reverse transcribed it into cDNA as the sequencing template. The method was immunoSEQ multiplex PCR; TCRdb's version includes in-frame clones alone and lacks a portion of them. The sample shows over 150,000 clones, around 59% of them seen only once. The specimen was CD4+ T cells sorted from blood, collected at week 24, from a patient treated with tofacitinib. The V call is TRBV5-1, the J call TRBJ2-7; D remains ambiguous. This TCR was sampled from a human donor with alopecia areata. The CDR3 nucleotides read TGCGCCAGCAGCTTGGACAGCAGCTTCTACGAGCAGTACTTC. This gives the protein CASSLDSSFYEQYF.